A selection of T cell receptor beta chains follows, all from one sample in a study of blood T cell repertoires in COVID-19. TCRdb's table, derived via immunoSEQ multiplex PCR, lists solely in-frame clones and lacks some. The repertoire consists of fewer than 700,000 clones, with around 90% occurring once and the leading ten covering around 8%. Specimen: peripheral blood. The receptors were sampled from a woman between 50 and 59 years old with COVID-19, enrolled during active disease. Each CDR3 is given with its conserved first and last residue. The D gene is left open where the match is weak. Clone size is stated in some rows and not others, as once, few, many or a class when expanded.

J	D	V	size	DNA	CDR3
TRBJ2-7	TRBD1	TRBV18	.	TGTGCCAGCTCACCCTCGGGACAGGGGTCCTACGAGCAGTACTTC	CASSPSGQGSYEQYF
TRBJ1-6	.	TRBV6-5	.	TGTGCCAGCAACAACCGGACACTTAATTCACCCCTCCACTTT	CASNNRTLNSPLHF
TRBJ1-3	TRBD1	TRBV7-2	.	TGTGCCAGCAGCTTACTCCCGACAGGGGGCCCAAACACCATATATTTT	CASSLLPTGGPNTIYF
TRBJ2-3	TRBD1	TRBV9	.	TGTGCCAGCAGCGTAAAGGACAGGGGGGCCTTAGATACGCAGTATTTT	CASSVKDRGALDTQYF
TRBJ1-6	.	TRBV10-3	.	TGTGCCATCAGTGAAAGGACAGATTCACCCCTCCACTTT	CAISERTDSPLHF
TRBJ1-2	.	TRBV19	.	TGTGCCACCTCGAGGCCTAACTATGGCTACACCTTC	CATSRPNYGYTF
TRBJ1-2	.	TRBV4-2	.	TGTGCCAGCAGCCAAGCCAGTCATGTAAGGGAGGGAAGCGTGAACTATGGCTACACCTTC	CASSQASHVREGSVNYGYTF
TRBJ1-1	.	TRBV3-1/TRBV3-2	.	TGTGCCAGCAGCCAAGAGGGGTGGGGGGTCACTGAAGCTTTCTTT	CASSQEGWGVTEAFF
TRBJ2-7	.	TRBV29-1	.	TGCAGCGCTCAATCCAGGTCCTACGAGCAGTACTTC	CSAQSRSYEQYF
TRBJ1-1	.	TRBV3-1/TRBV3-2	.	TGTGCCAGCAGCCAGCCCTTCGGTCGTCATCCCCCCAAAGCTTTCTTT	CASSQPFGRHPPKAFF
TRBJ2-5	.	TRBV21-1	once	TGTGCCAGTACAGGGGAACAAGAGACCCAGTACTTC	CASTGEQETQYF
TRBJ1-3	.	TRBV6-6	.	TGTGCCAGCAGTTACTCCCCGATAGTCTCTGGAAACACCATATATTTT	CASSYSPIVSGNTIYF
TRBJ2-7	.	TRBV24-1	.	TGTGCCACCAGTGATGCGGACAGTAGAAGCCCCTACGAGCAGTACTTC	CATSDADSRSPYEQYF
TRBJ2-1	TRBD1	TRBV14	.	TGTGCCAGCAGCCAAGGACAGGGGCGCTTCTACAATGAGCAGTTCTTC	CASSQGQGRFYNEQFF